Each of the 27 T cell receptor beta chains below was sequenced from the same sample in a study of T cell responses to AZD1222 COVID-19 vaccine. Libraries were prepared by immunoSEQ multiplex PCR; TCRdb keeps only in-frame clonotypes and omits some of them. The sample lists 100,000 to 120,000 clones, about 81% occurring once. The sample in question was peripheral blood, obtained on day 0 of AZD1222 vaccination. These receptors were collected from an adult in good health.

The chain has TRBV21-1 and TRBJ2-7; TRBD1 reflects the table's D call only, with no check against the DNA. TRBV21-1 represents a pseudogene. The CDR3 length is 14 residues. The CDR3 DNA reads TGTGCCAGCAGCATGCGCAAGGACAGGGGCAGGCAGTACTTC. This sequence encodes CASSMRKDRGRQYF.

This clone was seen a few times. The chain joins TRBV6-2 or TRBV6-3 to TRBJ1-5; 8 bases agree with TRBD1. The CDR3 spans 15 residues. The germline CDR1 and CDR2 sequences are MNHEY and SVGEGT. V was clipped by 5 bases and J by 2 bases; unmatched bases: 5. CDR3 region: CASSQGAVGNQPQHF. CDR3 DNA: TGTGCCAGCAGTCAGGGGGCGGTTGGCAATCAGCCCCAGCATTTT.

The rearrangement links TRBV5-1 to TRBJ1-4, with 9 bases identical to TRBD1. The CDR3 runs 14 residues. V lost 4 bases, J lost 7 bases, and 5 bases stayed unmatched. Per the germline V gene, CDR1 is SGHRS and CDR2 is YFSETQ. The CDR3 spells CASSQQGASEKLFF. The CDR3 DNA sequence: TGCGCCAGCAGCCAACAGGGGGCGAGTGAAAAACTGTTTTTT.

This chain uses TRBV5-1 with TRBJ2-2; 9 nucleotides align to TRBD2. Germline CDR1 and CDR2: SGHRS and YFSETQ. This CDR3 is built from 16 residues. The V gene end was trimmed by 0 bases and the J gene end by 6 bases; junction bases not matched to a gene: 6. CDR3 sequence (DNA): TGCGCCAGCAGCTTGGGGCTAGCGGGGATCCCCGGGGAGCTGTTTTTT. This translates into CASSLGLAGIPGELFF. Filled out from reference TRBV5-1 and TRBJ2-2, the complete variable domain reads KAGVTQTPRYLIKTRGQQVTLSCSPISGHRSVSWYQQTPGQGLQFLFEYFSETQRNKGNFPGRFSGRQFSNSRSEMNVSTLELGDSALYLCASSLGLAGIPGELFFGEGSRLTVL.

The rearrangement joins TRBV12-3 or TRBV12-4 to TRBJ1-1; 7 bases map to TRBD1. V lost 4 bases and J lost 1; bases outside the gene matches: 0. The CDR3 is made up of 13 amino acids. The CDR3 DNA reads as TGTGCCAGCAGTTACAGGGGGAACACTGAAGCTTTCTTT. Its protein product is CASSYRGNTEAFF.

J is TRBJ2-2 and V is TRBV5-1; 7 bases align to TRBD1. Germline assignment: CDR1 SGHRS and CDR2 YFSETQ. Germline trimming cut 4 bases from V and 6 bases from J; bases unmatched to any gene: 3. The CDR3 is made up of 13 amino acids. The CDR3, as DNA: TGCGCCAGCAGCACGCAGGGGGCCGGGGAGCTGTTTTTT. Encoded protein: CASSTQGAGELFF.

V is TRBV6-5 and J is TRBJ2-2; D is unresolved. CDR1 is MNHEY, CDR2 SVGAGI, per germline. The CDR3 covers 14 residues. Trimming pared 6 bases from V and 1 base from J, leaving 9 bases between. This CDR3 reads CASSRGRNTGELFF. CDR3 in DNA: TGTGCCAGCAGCCGCGGACGGAACACCGGGGAGCTGTTTTTT.

This clone appeared many times. The chain uses TRBV19 and TRBJ1-5; D ambiguous. Germline V gives CDR1 LNHDA, CDR2 SQIVND (reference sequence). Trimming shortened V by 7 bases and J by 0 bases, and 13 bases separated the two germline ends. The length of the CDR3 is 15 residues. CDR3 in DNA: TGTGCCAGTACCCGCCCAGAGCTTAGCAATCAGCCCCAGCATTTT. Amino acid sequence: CASTRPELSNQPQHF.

The genes are TRBV12-3 or TRBV12-4 and TRBJ1-1; possible D gene TRBD1, 6 bases. V was cut by 5 bases and J by 11 bases, with 12 bases left in between. This CDR3 contains 11 residues. The CDR3: CASSQGLGAFF. The CDR3, as DNA: TGTGCCAGCAGTCAGGGGCTGGGGGCTTTCTTT.

V usage is TRBV30 and J usage is TRBJ1-2, with TRBD1 identical over 8 bases. V gave up 6 bases and J gave up 5 bases; unmatched junction bases: 11. The V gene's germline CDR1 is GTSNPN and CDR2 SVGIG (reference sequence). The CDR3 is 14 amino acids. The CDR3 spells CACHPAGQAYGYTF. DNA of the CDR3: TGTGCCTGTCACCCTGCGGGACAGGCTTATGGCTACACCTTC.

The CDR3 loop is CASSLSQNTDTQYF. The CDR3 nucleotides read TGTGCCAGCAGCTTAAGTCAGAACACAGATACGCAGTATTTT. V and J are TRBV7-2 and TRBJ2-3; D unresolved. Germline V gene data show CDR1 as SGHTA and CDR2 as FQGNSA. The CDR3 totals 14 residues. The V gene lost 2 bases and the J gene lost 2 bases, with 8 bases spanning the gap.

The V gene is TRBV6-2 or TRBV6-3, the J gene TRBJ2-3; D gene uncertain. Germline lookup yields CDR1 MNHEY and CDR2 SVGEGT. V was clipped by 4 bases and J by 4 bases, with 9 bases between them. This CDR3 has 13 residues. The CDR3 is CASSSYTADTQYF. CDR3 nucleotides: TGTGCCAGCAGTTCCTATACGGCAGATACGCAGTATTTT.

The CDR3 is CASSGLLAGAAGDTQYF. Here the CDR3 DNA reads TGTGCCAGCAGCGGACTACTAGCGGGAGCTGCAGGAGATACGCAGTATTTT. The chain couples TRBV9 to TRBJ2-3, with 11 positions matching TRBD2. The CDR3 spans 17 residues. The J segment lost 5 bases and the V segment lost 3 bases, leaving 11 bases of the junction unmatched. From germline, CDR1 is SGDLS and CDR2 YYNGEE. Full variable domain (missing parts from reference TRBV9 and TRBJ2-3): DSGVTQTPKHLITATGQRVTLRCSPRSGDLSVYWYQQSLDQGLQFLIQYYNGEERAKGNILERFSAQQFPDLHSELNLSSLELGDSALYFCASSGLLAGAAGDTQYFGPGTRLTVL.

The V gene is TRBV19, the J gene TRBJ1-1, with TRBD1 matching over 7 bases. The V segment lost 5 bases and the J segment 2 bases; nucleotides outside the gene matches: 11. CDR1 LNHDA and CDR2 SQIVND come from the germline V gene (reference sequence). The CDR3 extends over 16 amino acids. Here the CDR3 DNA reads TGTGCCAGTAGTGCCATCGACAGGGTCGGAAACACTGAAGCTTTCTTT. Translation: CASSAIDRVGNTEAFF. The full variable domain, with the rest looked up from reference TRBV19 and TRBJ1-1, is DGGITQSPKYLFRKEGQNVTLSCEQNLNHDAMYWYRQDPGQGLRLIYYSQIVNDFQKGDIAEGYSVSREKKESFPLTVTSAQKNPTAFYLCASSAIDRVGNTEAFFGQGTRLTVV.

V usage is TRBV5-4 and J usage is TRBJ2-7; 11 bases fit TRBD1. CDR3 length: 15 amino acids. V was pared by 0 bases and J by 3 bases, with 2 bases of the junction left unmatched. The V gene's germline CDR1 is SGHNT and CDR2 YYREEE (reference sequence). CDR3 sequence reads: CASSLAGTGGYEQYF. In DNA, the CDR3 is TGTGCCAGCAGCTTGGCCGGGACAGGGGGCTACGAGCAGTACTTC.

The chain joins TRBV5-3 to TRBJ2-7, with D maybe TRBD1 (5 bases). TRBV5-3 is identified as an open reading frame with a role that is uncertain. The germline V and J ends were trimmed by 4 bases and 0 bases, with 8 bases remaining between them. This CDR3 region has 13 residues. Here the CDR3 DNA reads TGTGCCAGAAGCACCCAGGGCTCCTACGAGCAGTACTTC. This sequence encodes CARSTQGSYEQYF.

V is TRBV5-4 and J is TRBJ1-1; D ambiguous. The V end lost 5 bases, the J end lost 0 bases, and 8 bases lay between the germline ends. The V gene's germline CDR1 is SGHNT and CDR2 YYREEE (reference sequence). This CDR3 spans 13 amino acids. The CDR3 loop is CASSSTVNTEAFF. Here the CDR3 DNA reads TGTGCCAGCAGTTCAACAGTGAACACTGAAGCTTTCTTT. The full variable domain, rest sourced from reference TRBV5-4 and TRBJ1-1, is ETGVTQSPTHLIKTRGQQVTLRCSSQSGHNTVSWYQQALGQGPQFIFQYYREEENGRGNFPPRFSGLQFPNYSSELNVNALELDDSALYLCASSSTVNTEAFFGQGTRLTVV.

The chain carries TRBV19 and TRBJ2-2, with D possibly matching TRBD1 (5 bases). Trimming took 1 base from V and 6 from J, leaving 12 bases between them. Germline values: CDR1 LNHDA, CDR2 SQIVND (reference sequence). The CDR3 is 15 residues long. The CDR3 sequence: CASSIARRAAGELFF. CDR3 bases: TGTGCCAGTAGTATAGCTCGCAGGGCCGCCGGGGAGCTGTTTTTT.

The chain joins TRBV18 to TRBJ1-1; D gene unclear. The CDR3 extends over 15 amino acids. Germline V CDR1 and CDR2: KGHSH, LQKENI. Trimming took off 0 bases at V and 2 bases at J, with 10 bases between the two ends. The CDR3 protein is CASSPPELVNTEAFF. Written as DNA, the CDR3 is TGTGCCAGCTCACCACCCGAGCTGGTTAACACTGAAGCTTTCTTT.

J is TRBJ1-1 and V is TRBV5-4; D is ambiguous. CDR1 is SGHNT and CDR2 is YYREEE in the germline V gene (reference sequence). The CDR3 extends over 12 amino acids. The V and J ends lost 1 base and 1 base respectively, with 2 bases between them. CDR3 sequence reads: CASSLTNTEAFF. The CDR3 DNA is TGTGCCAGCAGCTTGACGAACACTGAAGCTTTCTTT.

This clone was seen once. At one boundary the junction diverges from the germline segment, which might be a read error. The chain links TRBV4-3 to TRBJ1-2; D uncertain. This CDR3 region has 15 residues. Germline V CDR1 and CDR2: LGHNA, YSLEER. The CDR3 nucleotides read TGCGCCAGCAGTCAAGTGGGGTCCCTTAGCTATGGCTACACCTTC. It is translated as CASSQVGSLSYGYTF.

The chain combines TRBV7-2 with TRBJ2-5; 9 bases match TRBD1. V lost 3 bases to trimming and J lost 2 bases; unmatched junction nucleotides: 7. The CDR3 consists of 16 residues. Per the germline V gene, CDR1 is SGHTA and CDR2 is FQGNSA. Here the CDR3 reads CASSFTGTGLQETQYF. For the CDR3, the DNA is TGTGCCAGCAGCTTTACCGGGACAGGGTTGCAAGAGACCCAGTACTTC.

The chain joins TRBV30 to TRBJ1-6; D ambiguous. Deletions cut 1 base from V and 4 bases from J, with 8 bases between. CDR3 size: 14 residues. CDR1 GTSNPN and CDR2 SVGIG come from the germline V gene (reference sequence). CDR3 sequence (DNA): TGTGCCTGGAGTGAAGAGCTATATAATTCACCCCTCCACTTT. Translation: CAWSEELYNSPLHF.

The chain uses TRBV5-1 and TRBJ2-3; 9 bases fit TRBD2. The germline gives CDR1 SGHRS, CDR2 YFSETQ. CDR3 length equals 16 residues. V lost 3 bases to trimming and J lost 5 bases; unmatched junction nucleotides: 10. The CDR3 region is CASSSMTAGGLDTQYF. CDR3 nucleotides: TGCGCCAGCAGCTCCATGACGGCGGGAGGGCTAGATACGCAGTATTTT.

This clone was recorded a few times. The chain is built from TRBV18 and TRBJ1-2; no definite D call. V dropped 0 bases and J dropped 1 base, with 12 bases sitting between them. The V gene's germline CDR1 is KGHSH and CDR2 LQKENI. The CDR3 is made up of 16 amino acids. CDR3 sequence reads: CASSPPTLRVNYGYTF. CDR3 DNA sequence: TGTGCCAGCTCACCACCTACTCTCAGAGTTAACTATGGCTACACCTTC. The whole variable domain, filled in from reference TRBV18 and TRBJ1-2, reads NAGVMQNPRHLVRRRGQEARLRCSPMKGHSHVYWYRQLPEEGLKFMVYLQKENIIDESGMPKERFSAEFPKEGPSILRIQQVVRGDSAAYFCASSPPTLRVNYGYTFGSGTRLTVV.

The chain recombines TRBV28 with TRBJ1-1; TRBD1 is a possible D gene (5 bases). CDR1 is MDHEN and CDR2 is SYDVKM in the germline V gene. The CDR3 totals 12 residues. V lost 6 bases and J lost 10, with 15 bases in between. The CDR3 sequence: CASSLGRDGAFF. CDR3 sequence (DNA): TGTGCCAGCAGCCTGGGCAGGGACGGAGCTTTCTTT.

The CDR3 sequence: CASSKTDTQYF. The CDR3 nucleotides read TGTGCCAGCAGCAAGACAGATACGCAGTATTTT. The chain combines TRBV11-2 with TRBJ2-3; D is unresolved. Germline CDR1 reads SGHAT; CDR2 reads FQNNGV. The CDR3 loop spans 11 amino acids. V gave up 5 bases and J gave up 3 bases, with 3 bases separating them.